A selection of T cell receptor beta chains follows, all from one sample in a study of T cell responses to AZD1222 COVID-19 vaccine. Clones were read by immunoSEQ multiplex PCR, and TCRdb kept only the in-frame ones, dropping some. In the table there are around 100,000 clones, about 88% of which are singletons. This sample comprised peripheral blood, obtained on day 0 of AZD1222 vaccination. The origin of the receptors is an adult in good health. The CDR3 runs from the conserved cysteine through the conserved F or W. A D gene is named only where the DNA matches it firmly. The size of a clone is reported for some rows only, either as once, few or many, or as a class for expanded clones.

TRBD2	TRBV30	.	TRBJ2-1	CAWVRSGGLYNEQFF	TGTGCCTGGGTCAGGAGCGGGGGCCTGTACAATGAGCAGTTCTTC
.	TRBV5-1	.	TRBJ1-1	CASSFNGGTEAFF	TGCGCCAGCAGCTTCAACGGGGGGACTGAAGCTTTCTTT
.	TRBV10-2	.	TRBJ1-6	CASSPQGYNSPLHF	TGCGCCAGCAGTCCACAGGGTTATAATTCACCCCTCCACTTT
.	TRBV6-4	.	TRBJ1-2	CASSDGQGRDGYTF	TGTGCCAGCAGTGATGGTCAGGGGCGGGATGGCTACACCTTC
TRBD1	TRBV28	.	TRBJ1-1	CASSLGGTGRAEAFF	TGTGCCAGCAGTTTAGGGGGGACAGGAAGGGCTGAAGCTTTCTTT
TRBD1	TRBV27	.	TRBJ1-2	CASSSGTGFYGYTF	TGTGCCAGCAGTTCTGGGACAGGGTTCTATGGCTACACCTTC
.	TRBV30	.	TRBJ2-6	CAWSVLFLAGASHSGANVLTF	TGTGCCTGGAGTGTACTTTTTTTGGCAGGGGCCTCCCACTCTGGGGCCAACGTCCTGACTTTC
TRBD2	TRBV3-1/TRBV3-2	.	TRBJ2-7	CASSQGISGRAYEQYF	TGTGCCAGCAGCCAAGGGATCAGCGGGAGGGCCTACGAGCAGTACTTC
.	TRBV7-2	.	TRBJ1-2	CASSSMYGLGVDYGYTF	TGTGCCAGCAGCTCTATGTATGGCCTAGGGGTGGACTATGGCTACACCTTC
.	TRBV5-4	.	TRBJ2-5	CASSLDRGGQTQYF	TGTGCCAGCAGCTTGGACAGGGGAGGACAGACCCAGTACTTC
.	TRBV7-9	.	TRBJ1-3	CASSLGSSSGNTIYF	TGTGCCAGCAGCTTAGGGAGTAGCTCTGGAAACACCATATATTTT
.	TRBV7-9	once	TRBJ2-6	CASSRTPGAEGANVLTF	TGTGCCAGCAGCCGAACCCCGGGCGCGGAAGGGGCCAACGTCCTGACTTTC
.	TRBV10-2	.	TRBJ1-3	CASSESRGRNTIYF	TGCGCCAGCAGTGAGTCGAGAGGGAGAAACACCATATATTTT
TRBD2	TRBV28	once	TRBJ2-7	CASSLIGEWPGLAGGPFDEQYF	TGTGCCAGCAGTTTAATTGGGGAGTGGCCGGGACTAGCGGGAGGGCCTTTCGACGAGCAGTACTTC
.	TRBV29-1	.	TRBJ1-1	CSVEDPIPEAFF	TGCAGCGTTGAAGATCCGATTCCTGAAGCTTTCTTT
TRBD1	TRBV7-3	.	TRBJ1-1	CASSHAPISGGGSEAFF	TGTGCCAGCAGCCATGCCCCGATTTCAGGGGGCGGCAGTGAAGCTTTCTTT
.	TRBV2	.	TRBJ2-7	CASSEARGLGYYEQYF	TGTGCCAGCAGTGAAGCGCGGGGGCTAGGGTACTACGAGCAGTACTTC
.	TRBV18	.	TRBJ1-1	CASSPPGFGGENTEAFF	TGTGCCAGCTCACCACCGGGTTTTGGGGGCGAGAACACTGAAGCTTTCTTT
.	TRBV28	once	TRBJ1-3	CASSLGASGNTIYF	TGTGCCAGCAGTTTGGGGGCCTCTGGAAACACCATATATTTT
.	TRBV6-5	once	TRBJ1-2	CASSTTRDDYGYTF	TGTGCCAGCAGTACCACAAGGGATGACTATGGCTACACCTTC
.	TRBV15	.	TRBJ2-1	CATSRDGNPSYNEQFF	TGTGCCACCAGCAGAGATGGGAACCCATCCTACAATGAGCAGTTCTTC
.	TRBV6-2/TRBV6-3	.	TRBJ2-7	CASSSAGTYEQYF	TGTGCCAGCAGTTCGGCCGGGACCTACGAGCAGTACTTC
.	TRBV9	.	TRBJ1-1	CASSVEGDYTEAFF	TGTGCCAGCAGCGTTGAGGGAGATTACACTGAAGCTTTCTTT
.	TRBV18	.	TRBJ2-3	CASSTPTEGPDTQYF	TGTGCCAGCTCGACCCCTACGGAGGGCCCAGATACGCAGTATTTT
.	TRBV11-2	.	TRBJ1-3	CASSSSSGNTIYF	TGTGCCAGCAGTTCGAGCTCTGGAAACACCATATATTTT
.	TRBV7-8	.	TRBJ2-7	CASSLGDPEGEQYF	TGTGCCAGCAGCTTAGGGGATCCCGAAGGCGAGCAGTACTTC
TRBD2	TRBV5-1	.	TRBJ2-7	CASSGGLAGGPSYEQYF	TGCGCCAGCAGCGGGGGACTAGCGGGAGGACCTTCCTACGAGCAGTACTTC
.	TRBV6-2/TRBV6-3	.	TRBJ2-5	CASSNSQETQYF	TGTGCCAGCAGTAACAGCCAAGAGACCCAGTACTTC
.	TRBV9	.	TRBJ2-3	CASTRVGGTDTQYF	TGTGCCAGCACCCGCGTGGGGGGCACAGATACGCAGTATTTT
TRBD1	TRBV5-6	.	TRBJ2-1	CASSEQGANNEQFF	TGTGCCAGCAGTGAACAGGGGGCCAACAATGAGCAGTTCTTC
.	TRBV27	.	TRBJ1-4	CASSTRQNEKLFF	TGTGCCAGCAGTACCCGTCAGAATGAAAAACTGTTTTTT
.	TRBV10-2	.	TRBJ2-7	CASSEFPGVAGYEQYF	TGCGCCAGCAGTGAGTTCCCTGGGGTTGCGGGATACGAGCAGTACTTC
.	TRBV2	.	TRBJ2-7	CASSEAIRGGGGNF	TGTGCCAGCAGTGAAGCAATCCGGGGAGGAGGAGGGAACTTC
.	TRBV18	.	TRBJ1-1	CASSPNRWDTEAFF	TGTGCCAGCTCACCAAACAGGTGGGACACTGAAGCTTTCTTT
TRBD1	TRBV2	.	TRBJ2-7	CASREQGPSGEQYF	TGTGCCAGCAGGGAACAGGGGCCAAGTGGCGAGCAGTACTTC
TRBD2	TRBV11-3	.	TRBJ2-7	CASSQRRAGLTSEQYF	TGTGCCAGCAGCCAACGTAGAGCGGGACTTACTTCCGAGCAGTACTTC
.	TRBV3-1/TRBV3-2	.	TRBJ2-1	CASQNEQFF	TGTGCCAGCCAGAATGAGCAGTTCTTC
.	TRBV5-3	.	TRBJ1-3	CARSLRKDCSGNTIYF	TGTGCCAGAAGCTTGAGGAAGGACTGCTCTGGAAACACCATATATTTT
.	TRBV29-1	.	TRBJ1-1	CSDGATEAFF	TGCAGCGACGGGGCGACTGAAGCTTTCTTT
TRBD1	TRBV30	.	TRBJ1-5	CAWSPHRDRGLSQPQHF	TGTGCCTGGAGTCCCCATAGGGACAGGGGGCTGAGTCAGCCCCAGCATTTT
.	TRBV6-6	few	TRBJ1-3	CASSYSLEGNTIYF	TGTGCCAGCAGTTACTCGCTTGAGGGAAACACCATATATTTT
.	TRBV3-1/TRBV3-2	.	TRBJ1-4	CASDSSTGTSEKLFF	TGTGCCAGCGACTCTTCAACAGGAACCAGTGAAAAACTGTTTTTT
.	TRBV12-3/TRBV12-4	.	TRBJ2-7	CASRYRGHYEQYF	TGTGCCAGCAGGTACCGGGGCCACTACGAGCAGTACTTC
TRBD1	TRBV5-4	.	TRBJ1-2	CASSPGTEKNYGYTF	TGTGCCAGCAGCCCAGGGACAGAGAAAAACTATGGCTACACCTTC
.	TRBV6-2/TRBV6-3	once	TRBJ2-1	CASSYMGSFGNNEQFF	TGTGCCAGCAGTTACATGGGGAGCTTCGGCAACAATGAGCAGTTCTTC
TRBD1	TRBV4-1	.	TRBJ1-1	CASSQGPGQRLNTEAFF	TGCGCCAGCAGCCAAGGACCGGGACAGAGATTGAACACTGAAGCTTTCTTT
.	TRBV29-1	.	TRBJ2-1	CSVEDRWVSLESSYNEQFF	TGCAGCGTTGAAGATCGGTGGGTAAGTCTTGAGAGCTCCTACAATGAGCAGTTCTTC
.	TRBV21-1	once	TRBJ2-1	CASSNRLAEPNEQFF	TGTGCCAGCAGCAACCGACTAGCGGAACCCAATGAGCAGTTCTTC
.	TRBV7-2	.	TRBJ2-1	CASSLPGEQFF	TGTGCCAGCAGCTTACCAGGAGAGCAGTTCTTC
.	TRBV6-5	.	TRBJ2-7	CASSPLGPSYEQYF	TGTGCCAGCAGTCCCCTGGGCCCCTCCTACGAGCAGTACTTC
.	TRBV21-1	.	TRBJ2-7	CASSGPLKGRLAGGGDSYEQYF	TGTGCCAGCAGCGGCCCGCTAAAAGGACGACTAGCGGGAGGGGGGGACTCCTACGAGCAGTACTTC
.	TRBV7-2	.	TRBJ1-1	CASSLVPGAGTEAFF	TGTGCCAGCAGCTTAGTTCCGGGGGCTGGTACTGAAGCTTTCTTT